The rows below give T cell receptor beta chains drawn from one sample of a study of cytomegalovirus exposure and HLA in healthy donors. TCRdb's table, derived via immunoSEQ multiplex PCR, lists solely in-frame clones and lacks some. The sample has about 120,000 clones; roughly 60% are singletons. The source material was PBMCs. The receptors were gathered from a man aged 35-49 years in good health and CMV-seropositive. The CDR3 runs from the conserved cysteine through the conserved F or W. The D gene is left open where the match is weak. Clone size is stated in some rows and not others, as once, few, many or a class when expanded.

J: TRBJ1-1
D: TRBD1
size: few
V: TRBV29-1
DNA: TGCAGCGTTACCCGGACAGGGGGCAACACTGAAGCTTTCTTT
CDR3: CSVTRTGGNTEAFF

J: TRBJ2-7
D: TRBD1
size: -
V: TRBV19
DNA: TGTGCCAGTAGTGCCCAGACAGGGGTCGAGCAGTACTTC
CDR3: CASSAQTGVEQYF

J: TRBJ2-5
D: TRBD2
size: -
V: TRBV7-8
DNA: TGTGCCAGCAGCTTCGGCGGGGGGGTCGGAGAGACCCAGTACTTC
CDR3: CASSFGGGVGETQYF

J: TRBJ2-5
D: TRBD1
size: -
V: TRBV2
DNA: TGTGCCAGCCTTGAGGGGGCGGAGGAGACCCAGTACTTC
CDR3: CASLEGAEETQYF

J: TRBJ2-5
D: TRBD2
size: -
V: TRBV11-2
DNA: TGTGCCAGCAGCCCGGGACTAGCGGGGGGGCAAGAGACCCAGTACTTC
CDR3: CASSPGLAGGQETQYF

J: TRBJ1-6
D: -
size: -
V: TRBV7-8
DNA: TGTGCCAGCAGCTTAGAAGCGCGGGCACCCCTCCACTTT
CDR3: CASSLEARAPLHF

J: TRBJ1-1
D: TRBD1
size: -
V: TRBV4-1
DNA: TGCGCCAGCAGCCACCTCCTAGGGCAGGGGGGCACTGAAGCTTTCTTT
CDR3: CASSHLLGQGGTEAFF

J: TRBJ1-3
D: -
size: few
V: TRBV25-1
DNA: TGTGCCAGCGGACAGTTCTCTGGAAACACCATATATTTT
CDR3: CASGQFSGNTIYF

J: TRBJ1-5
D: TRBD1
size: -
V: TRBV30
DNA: TGTGCCTGGAGCGAGGGGGCCGCTATTAATCAGCCCCAGCATTTT
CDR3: CAWSEGAAINQPQHF

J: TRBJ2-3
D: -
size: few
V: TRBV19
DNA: TGTGCCAGTAGACCGACAAGTAGCACAGATACGCAGTATTTT
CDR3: CASRPTSSTDTQYF

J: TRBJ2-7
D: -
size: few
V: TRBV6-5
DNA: TGTGCCAGCAGCCTACGGGGGTACGAGCAGTACTTC
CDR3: CASSLRGYEQYF

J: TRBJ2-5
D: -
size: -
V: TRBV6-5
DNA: TGTGCCAGCAGTTACAGCGGTAACCGAGAGACCCAGTACTTC
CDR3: CASSYSGNRETQYF

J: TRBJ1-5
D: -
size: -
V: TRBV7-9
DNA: TGTGCCAGCAGCCCCGTGGCGGGGAGAAGGGGCAATCAGCCCCAGCATTTT
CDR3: CASSPVAGRRGNQPQHF

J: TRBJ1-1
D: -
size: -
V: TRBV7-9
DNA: TGTGCCAGCAGCACATCCCTCGGGACTGAAGCTTTCTTT
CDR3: CASSTSLGTEAFF

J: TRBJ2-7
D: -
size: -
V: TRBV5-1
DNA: TGCGCCAGCAGCTGGCAGGGGCCTCCCTACGAGCAGTACTTC
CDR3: CASSWQGPPYEQYF

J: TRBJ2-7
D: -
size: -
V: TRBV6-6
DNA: TGTGCCAGCAGCTCCGACAGATTAGAACCCATCTACGAGCAGTACTTC
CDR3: CASSSDRLEPIYEQYF

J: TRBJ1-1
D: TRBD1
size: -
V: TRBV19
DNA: TGTGCCAGTGAGGACAGGCAAAGTAAAGCTTTCTTT
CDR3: CASEDRQSKAFF

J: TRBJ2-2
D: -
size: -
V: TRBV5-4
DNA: TGTGCCAGCAGACCTCACAGGGCCGGGGCCACCGGGGAGCTGTTTTTT
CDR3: CASRPHRAGATGELFF

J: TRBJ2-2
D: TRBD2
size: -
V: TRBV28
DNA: TGTGCCAGCAGTTCAGCGGGAGTTGGCACCGGGGAGCTGTTTTTT
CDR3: CASSSAGVGTGELFF

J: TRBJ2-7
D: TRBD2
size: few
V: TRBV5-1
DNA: TGCGCCAGCAGCTTGGAAGGGATTGGCGGGGGGCAGTACTTC
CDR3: CASSLEGIGGGQYF

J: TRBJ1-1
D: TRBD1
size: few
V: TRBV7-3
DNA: TGTGCCAGCAGCCTAGCCAGACAGGGGACGGTGAACACTGAAGCTTTCTTT
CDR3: CASSLARQGTVNTEAFF

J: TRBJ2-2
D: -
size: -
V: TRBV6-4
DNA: TGTGCCAGCAGTGACCCCCAGGGCACGAACACCGGGGAGCTGTTTTTT
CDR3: CASSDPQGTNTGELFF

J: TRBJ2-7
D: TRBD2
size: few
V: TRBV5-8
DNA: TGTGCCAGCAGCTTTTCTACGGGGGGGGAGCAGTACTTC
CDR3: CASSFSTGGEQYF

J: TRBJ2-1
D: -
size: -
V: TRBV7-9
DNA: TGTGCCAGCAGCTTGTCGTCCTACAATGAGCAGTTCTTC
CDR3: CASSLSSYNEQFF

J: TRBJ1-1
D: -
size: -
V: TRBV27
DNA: TGTGCCAGCAGTCCCCAGGTACTCCGCACTGAAGCTTTCTTT
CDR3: CASSPQVLRTEAFF

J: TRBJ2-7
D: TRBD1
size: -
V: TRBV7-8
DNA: TGTGCCAGCAGCGGACGACAGGGAGCCTACGAGCAGTACTTC
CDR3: CASSGRQGAYEQYF

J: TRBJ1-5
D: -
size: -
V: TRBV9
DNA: TGTGCCAGCAGCGATGGGGGCAGTCAGCCCCAGCATTTT
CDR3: CASSDGGSQPQHF

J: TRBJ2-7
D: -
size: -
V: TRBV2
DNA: TGTGCCAGCAGTGAATCCTTACAGGGATCCTACGAGCAGTACTTC
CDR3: CASSESLQGSYEQYF

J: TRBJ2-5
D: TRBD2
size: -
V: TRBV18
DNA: TGTGCCAGCTCACCGGGGGGGGGCCAAGAGACCCAGTACTTC
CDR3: CASSPGGGQETQYF

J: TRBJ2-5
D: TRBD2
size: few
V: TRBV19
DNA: TGTGCCAGTAGTACGTGGGAGGGAGAGACCCAGTACTTC
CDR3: CASSTWEGETQYF

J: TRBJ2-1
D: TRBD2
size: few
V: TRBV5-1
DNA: TGCGCCAGCAGCCGGGGGGAGGTCGGACTTTACTCTGAGCAGTTCTTC
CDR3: CASSRGEVGLYSEQFF

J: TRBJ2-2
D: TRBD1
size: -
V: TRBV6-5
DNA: TGTGCCAGCAGTCGACAGGGATATTTGTCCGGGGAGCTGTTTTTT
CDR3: CASSRQGYLSGELFF

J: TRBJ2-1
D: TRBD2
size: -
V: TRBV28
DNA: TGTGCCAGCAGGTCCGGGACTAGCGGGGTAAATGAGCAGTTCTTC
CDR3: CASRSGTSGVNEQFF

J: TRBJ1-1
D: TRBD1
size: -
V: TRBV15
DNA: TGTGCCACCAGCAGAGATCCGGCAGGGGGCAAGAACACTGAAGCTTTCTTT
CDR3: CATSRDPAGGKNTEAFF

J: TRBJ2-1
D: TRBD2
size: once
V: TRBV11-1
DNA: TGTGCCAGCAGCCATAGCGGGGGGGCCTCCAATGAGCAGTTCTTC
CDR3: CASSHSGGASNEQFF

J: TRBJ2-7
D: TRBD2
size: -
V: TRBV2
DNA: TGTGCCAGCAGTTACGGGACTAGCGGTTACGAGCAGTACTTC
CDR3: CASSYGTSGYEQYF

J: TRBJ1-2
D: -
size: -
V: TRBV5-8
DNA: TGTGCCAGCAGCTTGGAACTGCCTAACTATGGCTACACCTTC
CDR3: CASSLELPNYGYTF

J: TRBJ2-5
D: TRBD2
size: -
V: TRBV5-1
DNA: TGCGCCAGCAGCTGGGGACTAGCGGGGGGCCAAGAGACCCAGTACTTC
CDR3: CASSWGLAGGQETQYF

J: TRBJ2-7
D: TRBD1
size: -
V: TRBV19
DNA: TGTGCCAGTAGTATACAGGTGGGACAGAGCCCCCTCTCCACCTACGAGCAGTACTTC
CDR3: CASSIQVGQSPLSTYEQYF

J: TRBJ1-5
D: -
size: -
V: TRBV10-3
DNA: TGTGCCATCAGTGAGGTACTACTTAGCAATCAGCCCCAGCATTTT
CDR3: CAISEVLLSNQPQHF

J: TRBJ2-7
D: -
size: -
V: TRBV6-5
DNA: TGTGCCAGCAGTTATAATTTCGCCGAGCAGTACTTC
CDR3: CASSYNFAEQYF

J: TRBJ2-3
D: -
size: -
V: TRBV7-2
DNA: TGTGCCAGCAGCGTACAGGACCCCCCCCCGCCAGATACGCAGTATTTT
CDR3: CASSVQDPPPPDTQYF

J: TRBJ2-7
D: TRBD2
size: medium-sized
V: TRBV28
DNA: TGTGCCAGCAGTTTGACTAGCGGGAGGGAGCAGTACTTC
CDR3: CASSLTSGREQYF

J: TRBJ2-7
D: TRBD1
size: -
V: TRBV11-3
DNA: TGTGCCAGCAGCACTAGGACAGGGGGATACGAGCAGTACTTC
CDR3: CASSTRTGGYEQYF

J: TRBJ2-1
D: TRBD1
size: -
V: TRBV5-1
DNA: TGCGCCAGCAGCTTCGGGACAGGGGAAGTTGGCAATGAGCAGTTCTTC
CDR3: CASSFGTGEVGNEQFF

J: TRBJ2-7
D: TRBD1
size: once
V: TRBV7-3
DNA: TGTGCCAGCAGCAAGGACAGGGCCGACGAGCAGTACTTC
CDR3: CASSKDRADEQYF

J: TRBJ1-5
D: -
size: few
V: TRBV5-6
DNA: TGTGCCAGCAGCTTTGGAGGGTTGTTTAGCAATCAGCCCCAGCATTTT
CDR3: CASSFGGLFSNQPQHF

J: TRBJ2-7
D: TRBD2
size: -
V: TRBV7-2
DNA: TGTGCCAGCACCCCAACTAGCGGGCGATCCTACGAGCAGTACTTC
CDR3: CASTPTSGRSYEQYF